The 20 T cell receptor beta chains listed next were all sequenced from one sample in a study of blood T cells in healthy people across ages. Through a sample-barcoded 5' primer and a J-beta primer mix, a second PCR was run for roughly 7 to 11 cycles. TCRdb analysed the 5' RACE reads with MiXCR anew, one entry per CDR3 protein. This sample has hundreds of thousands of distinct CDR3 sequences, with roughly three fifths found just once. The sequencing input was blood. The receptors shown here come from a man aged 35 to 55 in good health.

The chain recombines TRBV7-8 with TRBJ1-1; D gene unclear. Germline-derived CDR1 and CDR2 are SGHVS and FQNEAQ. V lost 1 base and J lost 3, with 6 bases in between. The length of the CDR3 is 13 residues. CDR3 sequence reads: CASSLVVDTEAFF. DNA of the CDR3: TGTGCCAGCAGCTTAGTGGTGGACACTGAAGCTTTCTTT.

The sample holds many counts of this clonotype. The chain uses TRBV5-1 and TRBJ2-6; D is undetermined. The CDR3 sequence is 13 residues long. V was cut by 4 bases and J by 2 bases, with 4 bases left in between. The V gene's germline CDR1 is SGHRS and CDR2 YFSETQ. The CDR3 sequence: CASSPTGANVLTF. The CDR3 nucleotides read TGCGCCAGCAGCCCGACTGGGGCCAACGTCCTGACTTTC.

This clonotype was recorded a few times. The chain links TRBV20-1 to TRBJ1-1; weak D call: TRBD1 (5 bases). This CDR3 spans 14 amino acids. With 2 bases removed from V and 6 bases from J, the gap between germline ends came to 16 bases. Germline V gives CDR1 DFQATT, CDR2 SNEGSKA (reference sequence). CDR3: CSARSRGYGAEAFF. In DNA form, the CDR3 reads TGCAGTGCTAGATCCCGGGGGTATGGGGCTGAAGCTTTCTTT.

CDR3 in amino acids: CASKPQAGGDYGYTF. CDR3 sequence (DNA): TGTGCCAGTAAGCCGCAGGCAGGGGGGGACTATGGCTACACCTTC. This sequence joins TRBV6-1 and TRBJ1-2; 7 bases are a match to TRBD1. Per the germline V gene, CDR1 is MNHNS and CDR2 is SASEGT. Losses at the gene ends were 9 bases for V and 3 bases for J; bases not matched to a gene: 13. The CDR3 contains 15 residues.

The rearrangement uses TRBV5-1 and TRBJ1-4; 8 positions match TRBD1. Losses at the gene ends were 4 bases for V and 4 bases for J; bases not matched to a gene: 3. Germline V gene data show CDR1 as SGHRS and CDR2 as YFSETQ. The CDR3 extends over 14 amino acids. The CDR3 DNA follows: TGCGCCAGCAGCAAGGACAGGGTTAATGAAAAACTGTTTTTT. It codes for CASSKDRVNEKLFF.

V usage is TRBV20-1 and J usage is TRBJ2-5; TRBD2 might be the D (5 bases). Trimming took 1 base from V and 5 from J, leaving 17 bases between them. This CDR3 region has 15 residues. Germline CDR1 is DFQATT and CDR2 is SNEGSKA (reference sequence). CDR3 DNA: TGCAGTGCTAGAGGCCCCGGGATCCTCGGGGAGACCCAGTACTTC. Protein: CSARGPGILGETQYF.

This sequence joins TRBV10-3 and TRBJ2-1, with D possibly TRBD1 on 6 matching bases. The V end was cut by 4 bases, the J end by 8 bases, with 12 bases between. Germline values: CDR1 ENHRY, CDR2 SYGVKD. This CDR3 region has 13 residues. The CDR3 sequence is CAISGGRGDEQFF. The CDR3 nucleotides are TGTGCCATCAGTGGGGGCAGGGGCGATGAGCAGTTCTTC.

The CDR3 DNA reads as TGCAGCGTTGGGGCAGGGAGGTCGGAGACCCAGTACTTC. Translation: CSVGAGRSETQYF. The V gene is TRBV29-1, the J gene TRBJ2-5, with TRBD2 as a possible D gene (6 bases). Germline V CDR1 and CDR2: SQVTM, ANQGSEA. CDR3 length: 13 amino acids. V lost 4 bases and J lost 5, with 14 bases in between.

The chain is built from TRBV24-1 and TRBJ2-7, with D tentatively TRBD1 or TRBD2 (6 bases each). This CDR3 spans 15 amino acids. Trimming shortened V by 11 bases and J by 10 bases, and 29 bases separated the two germline ends. Germline CDR1 and CDR2: KGHDR and SFDVKD. CDR3 region: CASVINRDAWGAQYF. The CDR3 DNA reads TGTGCCAGCGTTATAAATAGGGACGCTTGGGGGGCCCAGTACTTC.

V is TRBV7-8 and J is TRBJ2-1, with 12 bases fitting TRBD1. CDR3 length: 15 residues. After removal of 5 bases from V and 9 bases from J, the junction contained 8 bases not matched to a gene. Germline-derived CDR1 and CDR2 are SGHVS and FQNEAQ. The CDR3 coding sequence is TGTGCCAGCAGCATGGGACAGGGGGCGTCCGGTGAGCAGTTCTTC. Its translation: CASSMGQGASGEQFF.

The chain recombines TRBV12-3 or TRBV12-4 with TRBJ2-3; D unclear. The CDR3 contains 15 residues. V was trimmed by 6 bases and J by 4 bases, leaving 17 bases between them. The CDR3 region is CASSSNFFVADTQYF. CDR3 nucleotides: TGTGCCAGCAGCTCAAATTTCTTCGTTGCAGATACGCAGTATTTT.

This clonotype was seen once. This chain joins TRBV3-1 and TRBJ1-6, with 8 bases fitting TRBD1. The CDR3 is made up of 16 amino acids. Looked up from germline, CDR1 is LGHDT and CDR2 is YNNKEL (reference sequence). The V segment lost 3 bases and the J segment 6 bases; nucleotides outside the gene matches: 7. CDR3 sequence reads: CASSHLLGQGNSPLHF. CDR3 nucleotides: TGTGCCAGCAGCCACCTCCTAGGACAGGGTAATTCACCCCTCCACTTT.

This clonotype was seen a single time. The V call is TRBV29-1, the J call TRBJ1-4, with 7 bases that match TRBD1. Germline CDR1 SQVTM, CDR2 ANQGSEA. This CDR3 region has 13 residues. CDR3 amino acids: CNVVTGWDEKLFF. CDR3 DNA sequence: TGCAACGTAGTGACAGGGTGGGATGAAAAACTGTTTTTT. The full variable domain, its missing parts supplied by reference TRBV29-1 and TRBJ1-4, is SAVISQKPSRDICQRGTSLTIQCQVDSQVTMMFWYRQQPGQSLTLIATANQGSEATYESGFVIDKFPISRPNLTFSTLTVSNMSPEDSSIYLCNVVTGWDEKLFFGSGTQLSVL.

The chain links TRBV11-3 to TRBJ2-5, with D possibly being TRBD1 (5 bases). The J call may be wrong; the DNA end is better matched by TRBJ2-7. The CDR3 runs 13 residues. The germline gives CDR1 SGHNT, CDR2 YENEEA. CDR3 sequence: CASAPFRGYEQYF. The CDR3, as DNA: TGTGCCAGCGCCCCGTTTAGGGGATACGAGCAGTACTTC.

The CDR3, as DNA: TGCGCCAGCAGCCAGGATCCGGGGGGGCCAGGTACCAAGCAGTACTTC. Its translation: CASSQDPGGPGTKQYF. The chain joins TRBV4-1 to TRBJ2-7; TRBD2 agrees at 8 bases. This CDR3 region has 16 residues. Losses at the gene ends were 3 bases for V and 8 bases for J; bases not matched to a gene: 15. The germline gives CDR1 MGHRA, CDR2 YSYEKL.

The rearrangement uses TRBV20-1 and TRBJ2-3, with 7 bases matching TRBD2. The germline V gene encodes CDR1 DFQATT and CDR2 SNEGSKA (reference sequence). Losses at the gene ends were 5 bases for V and 0 bases for J; bases not matched to a gene: 5. The CDR3 has 14 amino acids. In DNA form, the CDR3 reads TGCAGTGCTTTTGAGGGACTAAGCACAGATACGCAGTATTTT. It codes for CSAFEGLSTDTQYF.

J is TRBJ1-4 and V is TRBV29-1; 11 positions match TRBD1. V shed 1 base, J shed 8 bases, and the junction held 12 bases outside the gene matches. The CDR3 loop spans 17 amino acids. Per germline, CDR1 SQVTM and CDR2 ANQGSEA. CDR3 in amino acids: CSVEGSDRGHFGEKLFF. In DNA form, the CDR3 reads TGCAGCGTTGAAGGGTCGGACAGGGGGCATTTTGGGGAAAAACTGTTTTTT.

The chain couples TRBV7-9 to TRBJ2-1; perhaps TRBD1 as D (7 bases). Between the trimmed V and J ends, which lost 6 bases and 8 bases, there was a span of 20 bases. Germline lookup yields CDR1 SEHNR and CDR2 FQNEAQ (reference sequence). This CDR3 contains 15 residues. This CDR3 is CASRQRTGEAYEQFF. The CDR3 nucleotides are TGTGCCAGCAGACAAAGAACAGGGGAGGCCTATGAGCAGTTCTTC.

The table lists this clonotype with a few counts. The chain joins TRBV29-1 to TRBJ2-5; 9 bases align to TRBD1. This CDR3 comprises 12 residues. J gave up 5 bases and V 4 bases, and 2 bases lay outside the gene matches. Germline V gives CDR1 SQVTM, CDR2 ANQGSEA. This CDR3 is CSVADRGETQYF. The DNA for the CDR3 is TGCAGCGTTGCTGACAGGGGGGAGACCCAGTACTTC. Based on the CDR3 plus reference TRBV29-1 and TRBJ2-5, the full variable domain is SAVISQKPSRDICQRGTSLTIQCQVDSQVTMMFWYRQQPGQSLTLIATANQGSEATYESGFVIDKFPISRPNLTFSTLTVSNMSPEDSSIYLCSVADRGETQYFGPGTRLLVL.

A note on this clonotype: A read error may account for a junction end that differs from germline. The chain combines TRBV3-1 with TRBJ1-2, with a tentative D call TRBD1 (6 bases). This CDR3 comprises 14 residues. CDR1 LGHDT and CDR2 YNNKEL come from the germline V gene (reference sequence). The DNA of the CDR3 is TGCGCCAGCAGCCAAGCTACAGGGCTTCGTGGCTACACCTTC. Its protein is CASSQATGLRGYTF.